Listed below are T cell receptor beta chains from one sample, sequenced in a study of human T cells and chemical hapten exposure. TCRdb called the RACE reads again in MiXCR, with one record for every CDR3 protein. This table holds about 50,000 distinct CDR3 sequences, around 4.5% found once. Sequencing was done on a sample of whole blood. Source of these receptors: a female donor in good health. Some clones in this sample may be carry-over from other donors' samples. Both conserved end residues are part of each CDR3. Fields, in order: clone size, V gene, D gene, J gene, CDR3 DNA, CDR3 protein. A D gene is named only where the DNA matches it firmly. Clone size is shown for a subset of rows, as once, few, many or a class of expanded clone.

clone size: .
V gene: TRBV20-1
D gene: .
J gene: TRBJ1-5
CDR3 DNA: TGCAGTGCTAGCAAAGGGGATCAGCCCCAGCATTTT
CDR3 protein: CSASKGDQPQHF

clone size: few
V gene: TRBV6-2/TRBV6-3
D gene: TRBD1
J gene: TRBJ1-5
CDR3 DNA: TGTGCCAGCAGTTACGGGGTAAGACAGGGTCTTGCTCCCAGAGGTCAGCCCCAGCATTTT
CDR3 protein: CASSYGVRQGLAPRGQPQHF

clone size: many
V gene: TRBV6-1
D gene: TRBD2
J gene: TRBJ2-3
CDR3 DNA: TGTGCCAGCAGTGAACTAGCGGGGGCCGACCTTCCGCAGTATTTT
CDR3 protein: CASSELAGADLPQYF

clone size: many
V gene: TRBV6-2/TRBV6-3
D gene: .
J gene: TRBJ1-1
CDR3 DNA: TGTGCCAGCAGTTATCGAAGGACTGAAGCTTTCTTT
CDR3 protein: CASSYRRTEAFF

clone size: many
V gene: TRBV20-1
D gene: TRBD2
J gene: TRBJ2-7
CDR3 DNA: TGCAGTGCCCCGACTAGCGAGGCCTACGAGCAGTACTTC
CDR3 protein: CSAPTSEAYEQYF

clone size: many
V gene: TRBV15
D gene: .
J gene: TRBJ2-7
CDR3 DNA: TGTGCCACCAGCAGAGATCAGAGCTCCTACGAGCAGTACTTC
CDR3 protein: CATSRDQSSYEQYF

clone size: many
V gene: TRBV6-5
D gene: TRBD1
J gene: TRBJ1-1
CDR3 DNA: TGTGCCAGCACAGGGGGGGATAAGAACACTGAAGCTTTCTTT
CDR3 protein: CASTGGDKNTEAFF

clone size: many
V gene: TRBV20-1
D gene: .
J gene: TRBJ1-5
CDR3 DNA: TGCAGTGCTTATTCTGGGGGGGGAGATCAGCCCCAGCATTTT
CDR3 protein: CSAYSGGGDQPQHF

clone size: many
V gene: TRBV11-3
D gene: TRBD2
J gene: TRBJ2-1
CDR3 DNA: TGTGCCAGCAGCTCGTATCTAGCGGGGGACGGTGAGCAGTTCTTC
CDR3 protein: CASSSYLAGDGEQFF

clone size: many
V gene: TRBV5-6
D gene: .
J gene: TRBJ2-2
CDR3 DNA: TGTGCCAGCAGCCGACGTCCCGGGGAGCTGTTTTTT
CDR3 protein: CASSRRPGELFF

clone size: .
V gene: TRBV7-2
D gene: .
J gene: TRBJ1-6
CDR3 DNA: TGTGCCAGCAGCTCCGATGGCTCCTATAATTCACCCCTCCACTTT
CDR3 protein: CASSSDGSYNSPLHF

clone size: few
V gene: TRBV5-1
D gene: .
J gene: TRBJ2-6
CDR3 DNA: TGCGCCAGCAGCTTGGGGGTCGCTGGGGCCAACGTCATGACTTTC
CDR3 protein: CASSLGVAGANVMTF

clone size: many
V gene: TRBV20-1
D gene: .
J gene: TRBJ2-3
CDR3 DNA: TGCAGTGCTACCTCTTTTACTACAGATACGCAGTATTTT
CDR3 protein: CSATSFTTDTQYF

clone size: .
V gene: TRBV20-1
D gene: .
J gene: TRBJ1-4
CDR3 DNA: TGCAGTGCTAGAGATCGAGCGGACCCTCAGGGGTTGGAAAAACTGTTTTTT
CDR3 protein: CSARDRADPQGLEKLFF

clone size: few
V gene: TRBV3-1
D gene: TRBD2
J gene: TRBJ2-5
CDR3 DNA: TGTGCCAGCAGCCAAGGACTAGCGGGCCACCGGGGAGAGACCCAGTACTTC
CDR3 protein: CASSQGLAGHRGETQYF

clone size: many
V gene: TRBV7-9
D gene: TRBD1
J gene: TRBJ2-3
CDR3 DNA: TGTGCCAGCAGCTTAGTGGGCGCAGGGGGCCATGGAGATACGCAGTATTTT
CDR3 protein: CASSLVGAGGHGDTQYF

clone size: many
V gene: TRBV20-1
D gene: .
J gene: TRBJ1-4
CDR3 DNA: TGCAGTGCTAGACAGGGAAATGAAAAACTGTTTTTT
CDR3 protein: CSARQGNEKLFF

clone size: many
V gene: TRBV3-1
D gene: .
J gene: TRBJ1-1
CDR3 DNA: TGTGCCAGCAGCCAAGATCCCCCCAGTACAGCGAACACTGAAGCTTTCTTT
CDR3 protein: CASSQDPPSTANTEAFF

clone size: many
V gene: TRBV7-9
D gene: TRBD1
J gene: TRBJ2-3
CDR3 DNA: TGTGCCAGCAGCCCGACAGGGGCAGGGACAGATACGCAGTATTTT
CDR3 protein: CASSPTGAGTDTQYF

clone size: many
V gene: TRBV6-5
D gene: .
J gene: TRBJ2-5
CDR3 DNA: TGTGCCAGCAGTTACTCCATCAGGGAGGTGGAGACCCAGTACTTC
CDR3 protein: CASSYSIREVETQYF

clone size: many
V gene: TRBV12-3/TRBV12-4
D gene: TRBD1
J gene: TRBJ2-1
CDR3 DNA: TGTGCCAGCAGTTTGGACAGGGGAGGGAATGAGCAGTTCTTC
CDR3 protein: CASSLDRGGNEQFF

clone size: many
V gene: TRBV6-4
D gene: .
J gene: TRBJ2-3
CDR3 DNA: TGTGCCAGCAGTGCCTCACCCAGAGCAGATACGCAGTATTTT
CDR3 protein: CASSASPRADTQYF

clone size: many
V gene: TRBV19
D gene: TRBD1
J gene: TRBJ2-6
CDR3 DNA: TGTGCCAGTAGGACTAAGACAGGGGGCATAACTGGGGCCAACGTCCTGACTTTC
CDR3 protein: CASRTKTGGITGANVLTF

clone size: .
V gene: TRBV12-3/TRBV12-4
D gene: TRBD1
J gene: TRBJ1-4
CDR3 DNA: TGTGCCAGCAGCTTGGGACAGGGAGGTTGGGAAAAACTGTTTTTT
CDR3 protein: CASSLGQGGWEKLFF

clone size: many
V gene: TRBV6-2/TRBV6-3
D gene: TRBD1
J gene: TRBJ1-1
CDR3 DNA: TGTGCCAGCAGTTATTCCGACAGGGGCACTGAAGCTTTCTTT
CDR3 protein: CASSYSDRGTEAFF

clone size: many
V gene: TRBV12-3/TRBV12-4
D gene: .
J gene: TRBJ2-3
CDR3 DNA: TGTGCCAGCAGTTTAGGAGGGTCGCAGTATTTT
CDR3 protein: CASSLGGSQYF

clone size: many
V gene: TRBV5-1
D gene: .
J gene: TRBJ2-7
CDR3 DNA: TGCGCCAGCAGCTCCCCCAAAGGTTCCTACGAGCAGTACTTC
CDR3 protein: CASSSPKGSYEQYF